Listed below are T cell receptor beta chains from one sample, sequenced in a study of cytomegalovirus exposure and HLA in healthy donors. Profiling relied on immunoSEQ multiplex PCR, and the TCRdb table lists in-frame clones only, not all of them. The profile shows under 200,000 clones, 60% to 85% of them singletons. The source material was PBMCs. Receptor source: a woman in her forties or fifties in good health and CMV-seropositive. CDR3s include the opening cysteine and the closing phenylalanine or tryptophan. A D gene is named only where the DNA matches it firmly. Part of the rows lack a size; the others show once, few, many or a class for expanded clones.

size,length,J,V,D,DNA,CDR3
-,12,TRBJ2-7,TRBV7-2,TRBD1,TGTGCCAGCAGCGTTAGCCGGGACAGGGAGTACTTC,CASSVSRDREYF
-,15,TRBJ1-2,TRBV5-4,-,TGTGCCAGCAGCTTGGTTGGCGGAGCTAACTATGGCTACACCTTC,CASSLVGGANYGYTF
once,19,TRBJ2-3,TRBV7-2,TRBD2,TGTGCCAGCAGCTTAGCCATAGCGGAAGAACTAGCGGGGATACATACGCAGTATTTT,CASSLAIAEELAGIHTQYF
-,16,TRBJ2-1,TRBV5-6,TRBD2,TGTGCCAGCAGCTTGGTGGGGGGGACTAGCGACAATGAGCAGTTCTTC,CASSLVGGTSDNEQFF
-,12,TRBJ2-7,TRBV11-3,TRBD1,TGTGCCAGCAGCTTAGATACTTCGGACAGGGACTTC,CASSLDTSDRDF
-,14,TRBJ2-7,TRBV28,TRBD1,TGTGCCAGCCTTAACCCAGGGGGTTCCTACGAGCAGTACTTC,CASLNPGGSYEQYF
-,15,TRBJ1-3,TRBV28,TRBD1,TGTGCCAGCAGTTCCTCGGGACAGGGGCGCAACACCATATATTTT,CASSSSGQGRNTIYF
-,14,TRBJ1-3,TRBV2,-,TGTGCCAGCAGTGAGCAGGGTCCTGGAAACACCATATATTTT,CASSEQGPGNTIYF
-,15,TRBJ2-1,TRBV28,TRBD1,TGTGCCAGCAGACCAGGGACAGCGGTATACAATGAGCAGTTCTTC,CASRPGTAVYNEQFF
-,15,TRBJ1-2,TRBV27,-,TGTGCCAGCAGCCTCACAGCGGGGATCGGCTATGGCTACACCTTC,CASSLTAGIGYGYTF
-,19,TRBJ2-6,TRBV7-2,-,TGTGCCAGCAGCTTAGCGCAGGCCCATGCATCCTCTGGGGCCAACGTCCTGACTTTC,CASSLAQAHASSGANVLTF
-,16,TRBJ2-7,TRBV4-1,-,TGCGCCAGCAGCCAAGTGTCGGGGGACCCTCTCTACGAGCAGTACTTC,CASSQVSGDPLYEQYF
-,18,TRBJ1-3,TRBV4-3,TRBD1,TGCGCCAGCAGCCAGGGTATGGGTAGACAGGGGGATGGAAACACCATATATTTT,CASSQGMGRQGDGNTIYF
-,13,TRBJ2-3,TRBV29-1,-,TGCAGCGGGCAGACTGTGCCCACAGATACGCAGTATTTT,CSGQTVPTDTQYF
-,12,TRBJ2-1,TRBV7-2,-,TGTGCCAGCAGCCGTACTAGCAGCGAGCAGTTCTTC,CASSRTSSEQFF
-,17,TRBJ2-1,TRBV15,TRBD2,TGTGCCACCAGCAGATTGAGCCTAGCGGGGGGGAGTAATGAGCAGTTCTTC,CATSRLSLAGGSNEQFF
-,16,TRBJ1-4,TRBV9,TRBD1,TGTGCCAGCAGCGAAGGGACAGGGCCCTTTGGTGAAAAACTGTTTTTT,CASSEGTGPFGEKLFF
-,18,TRBJ1-1,TRBV21-1,-,TGTGCCAGCAGCAAAGGTATAGGGAGCCATAGAACGAACACTGAAGCTTTCTTT,CASSKGIGSHRTNTEAFF
-,16,TRBJ2-7,TRBV6-6,TRBD2,TGTGCCAGCAGCCCCCATAGCGGGGGGGCTACCTACGAGCAGTACTTC,CASSPHSGGATYEQYF
-,15,TRBJ1-2,TRBV28,TRBD1,TGTGCCAGCAGTATAGGCGGGACAGCGACCTATGGCTACACCTTC,CASSIGGTATYGYTF
-,11,TRBJ2-1,TRBV7-2,-,TGTGCCAGCAGCTTTGGAGACGAGCAGTTCTTC,CASSFGDEQFF
-,14,TRBJ2-7,TRBV7-9,-,TGTGCCAGCAGCCACCGGGACAACTCCTACGAGCAGTACTTC,CASSHRDNSYEQYF
-,15,TRBJ2-5,TRBV28,TRBD2,TGTGCCAGCAGTTCCATAGCGGGAGTGAGAGAGACCCAGTACTTC,CASSSIAGVRETQYF
-,14,TRBJ1-4,TRBV2,-,TGTGCCAGCAGTGAAGCACAAGGACAGCCCAAACTGTTTTTT,CASSEAQGQPKLFF
few,14,TRBJ1-6,TRBV11-3,-,TGTGCCAGCAGCTTACAACAGTTCAATTCACCCCTCCACTTT,CASSLQQFNSPLHF
-,14,TRBJ2-5,TRBV11-3,-,TGTGCCAGCAGCGCCAACAGGGTCCAAGAGACCCAGTACTTC,CASSANRVQETQYF
-,8,TRBJ2-3,TRBV6-4,-,TGTGCCAGCGCTAGTCAGTATTTT,CASASQYF
-,15,TRBJ1-1,TRBV9,-,TGTGCCAGCAGCGTGACGACAGATCCAAACACTGAAGCTTTCTTT,CASSVTTDPNTEAFF
-,14,TRBJ2-5,TRBV2,-,TGTGCCACGGCCCGACTAGTTCCCGAAGAGACCCAGTACTTC,CATARLVPEETQYF
-,14,TRBJ2-1,TRBV27,-,TGTGCCAGCGCAGTTGAAAGGGGGTCCAATGAGCAGTTCTTC,CASAVERGSNEQFF
-,15,TRBJ2-7,TRBV5-1,-,TGCGCCAGCAGCTTAGGGTCCGGGATCGGGAACGAGCAGTACTTC,CASSLGSGIGNEQYF
-,16,TRBJ2-3,TRBV5-4,-,TGTGCCAGCAGCTTGGGGGCCGGGGTCTCCACAGATACGCAGTATTTT,CASSLGAGVSTDTQYF
-,14,TRBJ2-2,TRBV9,-,TGTGCCAGCAGCTCTTGGACGGGGGCCGGGGAGCTGTTTTTT,CASSSWTGAGELFF
-,12,TRBJ2-4,TRBV30,-,TGTGCCTGGAGTGCCGCCGAGACATTTCAGTACTTC,CAWSAAETFQYF
-,13,TRBJ1-2,TRBV4-3,-,TGCGCCAGCAGCCAAACGGGAAACTATGGCTACACCTTC,CASSQTGNYGYTF
-,10,TRBJ2-7,TRBV27,TRBD1,TGTGCCAGACAGGGGTACGAGCAGTACTTC,CARQGYEQYF
-,14,TRBJ2-2,TRBV11-2,TRBD2,TGTGCCAGCCGGCGGGAGGGGGACACCGGGGAGCTGTTTTTT,CASRREGDTGELFF
-,16,TRBJ2-3,TRBV7-6,TRBD2,TGTGCCAGCAGCCCGGGACTAGCGGCCAGCACAGATACGCAGTATTTT,CASSPGLAASTDTQYF
-,13,TRBJ1-3,TRBV10-1,-,TGCGCCATCTACAGGGACCCTGGAAACACCATATATTTT,CAIYRDPGNTIYF
-,14,TRBJ1-5,TRBV19,-,TGTGCCAGTAGTACCTTTCCAGTCAATCAGCCCCAGCATTTT,CASSTFPVNQPQHF
few,12,TRBJ1-4,TRBV2,-,TGTGCCAGCAGTCCCGACGGGGGACTTCTGTTTTTT,CASSPDGGLLFF
-,16,TRBJ2-1,TRBV5-1,TRBD2,TGCGCCAGCAGCTTGTTTGGGACTAGCGGGAGGGCCGAGCAGTTCTTC,CASSLFGTSGRAEQFF
once,16,TRBJ2-3,TRBV4-3,-,TGCGCCAGCAGCCAAGAAATGGCCCGAGGGACAGATACGCAGTATTTT,CASSQEMARGTDTQYF
-,15,TRBJ2-2,TRBV18,TRBD1,TGTGCCAGCTCATTCGGGACAGGGTACACCGGGGAGCTGTTTTTT,CASSFGTGYTGELFF
few,15,TRBJ1-5,TRBV5-5,TRBD1,TGTGCCAGCAGCTTGGGGACAGGGGGTCTTCAGCCCCAGCATTTT,CASSLGTGGLQPQHF
few,17,TRBJ1-2,TRBV7-2,TRBD1,TGTGCCAGCAGCTCACCGGGACAGATGGGCAGTAGCTATGGCTACACCTTC,CASSSPGQMGSSYGYTF
few,15,TRBJ2-1,TRBV21-1,-,TGTGCCAGCAGCAGGGCAAGCTGGTCTCCCAATGAGCAGTTCTTC,CASSRASWSPNEQFF
-,12,TRBJ2-3,TRBV5-1,-,TGCGCCAGCAGCTTGGCCAAAGATACGCAGTATTTT,CASSLAKDTQYF
-,14,TRBJ2-5,TRBV5-6,TRBD2,TGTGCCAGCAGCCTTACTAGCGGGGGGGAGACCCAGTACTTC,CASSLTSGGETQYF
-,14,TRBJ1-3,TRBV7-6,-,TGTGCCAGCAGCTTAGGGGGGGCTGGAAACACCATATATTTT,CASSLGGAGNTIYF
-,12,TRBJ2-7,TRBV28,-,TGTGCCAGCAGTTTATCTTCCTACGAGCAGTACTTC,CASSLSSYEQYF
-,15,TRBJ2-7,TRBV5-8,TRBD1,TGTGCCAGCAGCCGGCGACAGGGGGAGGGCTACGAGCAGTACTTC,CASSRRQGEGYEQYF
-,18,TRBJ1-4,TRBV7-9,-,TGTGCCAGCAGCTCCCCCGGGATTTGGGGGGAAGCTAATGAAAAACTGTTTTTT,CASSSPGIWGEANEKLFF
-,15,TRBJ2-1,TRBV19,-,TGTGCCAGTAGTCATGTCCCAGAATCCTACAATGAGCAGTTCTTC,CASSHVPESYNEQFF
-,15,TRBJ2-7,TRBV18,TRBD1,TGTGCCAGCTCACCTTGGACAGGGGGATCCTACGAGCAGTACTTC,CASSPWTGGSYEQYF
once,14,TRBJ2-2,TRBV7-3,TRBD2,TGTGCCAGCAGCTTTATAGCGGGCACCGGGGAGCTGTTTTTT,CASSFIAGTGELFF
-,16,TRBJ1-2,TRBV27,-,TGTGCCAGCAGTTTATCGAGCCAGGGAGGAGAGAATGGCTACACCTTC,CASSLSSQGGENGYTF